This T cell receptor beta chain was sequenced in a study of shared clonotypes between healthy human individuals. Study at large: Three CD4 naive, three CD4 memory, two CD8 naive and one CD8 memory plate were used per donor.

Assay: immunoSEQ multiplex PCR; the TCRdb copy retains only in-frame clones and omits some. The sample records roughly 1,800,000 clones, roughly 95% being singletons. The length of the CDR3 is 16 residues. The V gene's germline CDR1 is SGHRS and CDR2 YFSETQ. V shed 4 bases and J shed 5 bases, with 20 bases lying between them. The naive CD8 fraction comprised CD45RO-negative cells positively selected for CCR7 and excluded terminally differentiated effector memory CD45RA+ cells. Healthy HIV-negative adults without recent acute infections or vaccinations served as donors. Study-level points and caveats: Expectations were that clonotype sharing among donors would be affected by sequencing depth.

Comments on this clone: Its matching antigen is unknown.

The clonotype was recovered from a young man in good health. The chain employs TRBV5-1 and TRBJ2-3, with D hard to call. The sample was naive CD8+ T cells sorted from blood. The CDR3 reads CASSSELRWVLDTQYF. In nucleotides, the CDR3 is TGCGCCAGCAGCAGCGAGTTGAGGTGGGTGTTAGATACGCAGTATTTT.